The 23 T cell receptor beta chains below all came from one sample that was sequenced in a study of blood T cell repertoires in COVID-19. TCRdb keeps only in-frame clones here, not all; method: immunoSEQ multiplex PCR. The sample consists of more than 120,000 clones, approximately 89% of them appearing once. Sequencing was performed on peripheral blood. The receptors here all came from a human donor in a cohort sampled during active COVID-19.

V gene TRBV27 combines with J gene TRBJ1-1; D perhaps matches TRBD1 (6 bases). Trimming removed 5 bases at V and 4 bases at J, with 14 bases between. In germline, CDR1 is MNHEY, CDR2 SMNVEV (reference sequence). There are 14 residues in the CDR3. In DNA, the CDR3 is TGTGCCAGCAGTCCTCGACAGGACCTCACTGAAGCTTTCTTT. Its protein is CASSPRQDLTEAFF.

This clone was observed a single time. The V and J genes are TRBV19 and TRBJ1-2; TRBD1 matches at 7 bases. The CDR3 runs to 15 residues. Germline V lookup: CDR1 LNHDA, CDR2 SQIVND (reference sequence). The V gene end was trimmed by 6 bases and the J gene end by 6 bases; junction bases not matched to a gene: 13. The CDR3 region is CASREALSGGHGYTF. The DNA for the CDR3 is TGTGCCAGTAGGGAGGCCCTATCAGGGGGGCATGGCTACACCTTC. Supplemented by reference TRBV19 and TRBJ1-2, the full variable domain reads DGGITQSPKYLFRKEGQNVTLSCEQNLNHDAMYWYRQDPGQGLRLIYYSQIVNDFQKGDIAEGYSVSREKKESFPLTVTSAQKNPTAFYLCASREALSGGHGYTFGSGTRLTVV.

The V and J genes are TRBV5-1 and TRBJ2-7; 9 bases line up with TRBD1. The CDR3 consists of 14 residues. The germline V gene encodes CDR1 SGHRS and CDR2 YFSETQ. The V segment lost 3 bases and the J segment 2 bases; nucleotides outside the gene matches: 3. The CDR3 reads CASSSRQGAYEQYF. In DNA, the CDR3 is TGCGCCAGCAGCTCCAGACAGGGGGCCTACGAGCAGTACTTC. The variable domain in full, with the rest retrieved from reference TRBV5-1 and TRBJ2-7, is KAGVTQTPRYLIKTRGQQVTLSCSPISGHRSVSWYQQTPGQGLQFLFEYFSETQRNKGNFPGRFSGRQFSNSRSEMNVSTLELGDSALYLCASSSRQGAYEQYFGPGTRLTVT.

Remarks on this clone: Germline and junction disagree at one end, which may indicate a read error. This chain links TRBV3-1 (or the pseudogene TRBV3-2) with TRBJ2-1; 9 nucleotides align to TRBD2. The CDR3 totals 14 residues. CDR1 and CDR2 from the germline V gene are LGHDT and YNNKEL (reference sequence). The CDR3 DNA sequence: TGTGCCAGCAGACAAGCGGGGGGAGACAATGAGCAGTTCTTC. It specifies CASRQAGGDNEQFF.

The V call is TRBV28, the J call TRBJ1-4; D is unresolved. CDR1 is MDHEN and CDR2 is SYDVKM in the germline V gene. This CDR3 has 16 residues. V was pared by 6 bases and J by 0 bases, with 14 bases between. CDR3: CASSSHREATNEKLFF. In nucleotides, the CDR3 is TGTGCCAGCAGCTCTCACCGGGAAGCAACTAATGAAAAACTGTTTTTT.

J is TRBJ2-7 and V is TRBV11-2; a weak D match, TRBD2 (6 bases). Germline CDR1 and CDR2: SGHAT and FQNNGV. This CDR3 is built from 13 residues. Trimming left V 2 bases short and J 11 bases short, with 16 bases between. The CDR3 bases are TGTGCCAGCAGCTTACAATCGGACCGGAGGGAGTACTTC. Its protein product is CASSLQSDRREYF.

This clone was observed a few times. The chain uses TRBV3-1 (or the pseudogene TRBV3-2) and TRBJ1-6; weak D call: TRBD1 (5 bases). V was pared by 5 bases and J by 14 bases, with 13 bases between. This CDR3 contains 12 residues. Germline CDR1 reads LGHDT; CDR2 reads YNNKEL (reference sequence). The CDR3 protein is CASSFTAGSLHF. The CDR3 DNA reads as TGTGCCAGCAGCTTTACGGCAGGGTCCCTCCACTTT.

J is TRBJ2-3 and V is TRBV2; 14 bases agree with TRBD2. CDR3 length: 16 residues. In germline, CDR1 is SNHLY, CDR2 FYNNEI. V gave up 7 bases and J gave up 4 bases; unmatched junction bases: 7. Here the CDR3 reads CASIPGTSGGADTQYF. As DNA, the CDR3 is TGTGCCAGCATCCCCGGGACTAGCGGGGGCGCAGATACGCAGTATTTT.

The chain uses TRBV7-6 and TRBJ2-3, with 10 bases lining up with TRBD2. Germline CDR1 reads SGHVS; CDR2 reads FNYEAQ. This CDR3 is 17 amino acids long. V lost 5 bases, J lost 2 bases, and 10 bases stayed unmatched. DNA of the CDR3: TGTGCCAGCAGCAACCCCGTAGCGGGGGGCCTCACAGATACGCAGTATTTT. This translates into CASSNPVAGGLTDTQYF.

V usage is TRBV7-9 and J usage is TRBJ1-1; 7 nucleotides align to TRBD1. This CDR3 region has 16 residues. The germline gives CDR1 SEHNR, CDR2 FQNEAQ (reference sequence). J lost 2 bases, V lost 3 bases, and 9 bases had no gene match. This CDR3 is CASSFPTGSINTEAFF. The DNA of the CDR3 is TGTGCCAGCAGCTTCCCGACAGGGAGTATCAACACTGAAGCTTTCTTT.

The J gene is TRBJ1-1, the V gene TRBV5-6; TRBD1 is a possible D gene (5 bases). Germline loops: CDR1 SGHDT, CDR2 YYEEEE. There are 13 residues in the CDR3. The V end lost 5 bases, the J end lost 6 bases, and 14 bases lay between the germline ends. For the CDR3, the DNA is TGTGCCAGCAGTTACAGGTGGTCGGCTGAAGCTTTCTTT. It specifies CASSYRWSAEAFF.

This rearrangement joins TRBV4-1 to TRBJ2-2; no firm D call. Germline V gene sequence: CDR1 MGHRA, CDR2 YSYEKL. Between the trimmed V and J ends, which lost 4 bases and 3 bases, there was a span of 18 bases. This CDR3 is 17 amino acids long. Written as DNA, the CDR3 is TGCGCCAGCAGCCCCAAGAGAGGCGGCGTAGACACCGGGGAGCTGTTTTTT. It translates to CASSPKRGGVDTGELFF.

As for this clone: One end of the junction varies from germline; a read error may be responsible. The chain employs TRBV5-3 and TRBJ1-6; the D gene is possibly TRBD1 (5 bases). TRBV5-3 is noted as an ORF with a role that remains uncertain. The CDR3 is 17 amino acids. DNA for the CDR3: TGTGCCCGAAGCTTGGGGGGGGAGGAACCTTATCATTCACCCCTCCACTTT. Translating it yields CARSLGGEEPYHSPLHF.

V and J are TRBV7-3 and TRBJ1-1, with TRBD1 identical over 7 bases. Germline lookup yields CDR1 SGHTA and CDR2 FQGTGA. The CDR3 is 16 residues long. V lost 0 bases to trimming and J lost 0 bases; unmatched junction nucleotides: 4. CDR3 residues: CASSLTGQSMNTEAFF. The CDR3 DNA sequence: TGTGCCAGCAGCTTAACGGGACAGTCCATGAACACTGAAGCTTTCTTT.

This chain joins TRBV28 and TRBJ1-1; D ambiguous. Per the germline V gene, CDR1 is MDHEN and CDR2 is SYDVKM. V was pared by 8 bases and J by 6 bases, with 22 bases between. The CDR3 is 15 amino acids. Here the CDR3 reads CASASSGNIDAEAFF. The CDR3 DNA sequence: TGTGCCAGCGCATCCTCCGGGAATATCGACGCTGAAGCTTTCTTT.

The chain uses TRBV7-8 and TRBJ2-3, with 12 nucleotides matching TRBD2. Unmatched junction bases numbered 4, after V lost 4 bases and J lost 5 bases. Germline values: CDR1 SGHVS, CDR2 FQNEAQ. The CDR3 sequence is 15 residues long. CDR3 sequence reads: CASSSGLAGIDTQYF. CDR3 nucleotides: TGTGCCAGCAGCTCAGGACTAGCGGGGATAGATACGCAGTATTTT.

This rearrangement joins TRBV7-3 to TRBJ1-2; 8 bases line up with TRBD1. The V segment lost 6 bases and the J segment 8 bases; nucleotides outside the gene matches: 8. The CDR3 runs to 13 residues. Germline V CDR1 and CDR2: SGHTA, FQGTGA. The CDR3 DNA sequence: TGTGCCAGCAGTCCCGGACAGGGTTTGGGCTACACCTTC. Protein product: CASSPGQGLGYTF.

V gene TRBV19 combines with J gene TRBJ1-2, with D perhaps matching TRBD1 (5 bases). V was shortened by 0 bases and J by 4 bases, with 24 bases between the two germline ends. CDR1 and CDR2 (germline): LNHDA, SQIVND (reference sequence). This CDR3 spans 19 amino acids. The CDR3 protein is CASSIDLRQSITNFYGYTF. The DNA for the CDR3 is TGTGCCAGTAGTATAGATCTAAGACAGAGCATTACCAATTTCTATGGCTACACCTTC.

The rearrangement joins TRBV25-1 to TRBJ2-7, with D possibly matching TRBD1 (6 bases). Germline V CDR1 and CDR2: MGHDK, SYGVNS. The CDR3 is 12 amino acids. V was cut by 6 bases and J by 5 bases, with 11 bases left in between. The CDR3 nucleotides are TGTGCCAGCAGCAGGGGATTCAACGAGCAGTACTTC. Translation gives CASSRGFNEQYF.

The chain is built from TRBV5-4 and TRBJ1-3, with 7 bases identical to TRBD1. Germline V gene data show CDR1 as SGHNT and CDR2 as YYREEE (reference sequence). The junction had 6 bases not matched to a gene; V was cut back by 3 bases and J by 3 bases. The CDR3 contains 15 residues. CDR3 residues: CASSSGTDFGNTIYF. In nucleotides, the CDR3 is TGTGCCAGCAGCTCCGGGACAGATTTTGGAAACACCATATATTTT.

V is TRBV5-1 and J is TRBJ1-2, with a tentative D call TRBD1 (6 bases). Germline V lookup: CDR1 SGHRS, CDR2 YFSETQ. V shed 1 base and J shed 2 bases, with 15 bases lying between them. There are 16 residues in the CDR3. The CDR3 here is CASSLSPTGYNYGYTF. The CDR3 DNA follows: TGCGCCAGCAGCTTGTCCCCTACAGGGTACAACTATGGCTACACCTTC.

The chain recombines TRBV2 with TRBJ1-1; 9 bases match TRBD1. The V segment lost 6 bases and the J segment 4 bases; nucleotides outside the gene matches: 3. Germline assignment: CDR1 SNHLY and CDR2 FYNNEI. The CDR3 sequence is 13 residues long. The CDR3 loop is CASRQGAGTEAFF. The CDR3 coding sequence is TGTGCCAGCAGACAGGGGGCGGGCACTGAAGCTTTCTTT.

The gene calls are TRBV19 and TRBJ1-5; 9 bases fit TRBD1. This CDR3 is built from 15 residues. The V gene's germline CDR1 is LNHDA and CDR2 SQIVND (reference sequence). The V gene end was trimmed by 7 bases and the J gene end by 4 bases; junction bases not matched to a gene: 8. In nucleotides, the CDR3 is TGTGCCAGTAATCCACAGGGGGCAGGGAATCAGCCCCAGCATTTT. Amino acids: CASNPQGAGNQPQHF.